The present T cell receptor (beta chain) was sequenced within a study of monozygotic twins with inflammatory bowel disease (dated by TCRdb to the late 2010s). Broadly, across the study: In total, about 30 monozygotic twin pairs made up the full study: 19 Danish pairs, all IBD-discordant, plus nine German pairs, of which four were IBD-concordant and five were IBD-discordant. Within discordant pairs, disease-associated traits were sought mainly by comparing IBD patients with their genetically identical healthy co-twins. Each individual had, on average, about 151 000 unique TCRalpha sequences and 181 000 unique TCRbeta sequences available for analysis.

What the research found in general, with its limitations: IBD patients had lower TCRbeta repertoire diversity, measured by the inverse Simpson index, than their healthy co-twins. Background noise and inter-individual variability may have been introduced into the repertoires by the differing immunosuppressive treatments among patients. No difference in repertoire similarity was observed between concordant and discordant twins, possibly owing to limited statistical power. IBD patients shared fewer clonotypes with other individuals than healthy twins did, most markedly in patients showing signs of disease activity. No single strong signal or clonotype linked to IBD turned up in the results, so the idea that one exists was not supported. The analysis was unable to tell apart different T cell subtypes.

From each donor, a roughly 2.5 ml peripheral blood sample was collected into PAXgene tubes and stored at -80 degrees C. Total RNA was isolated from whole blood with the PAXgene blood miRNA kit on an automated QIAcube, without T cell sorting. Peripheral blood from monozygotic twin pairs concordant or discordant for inflammatory bowel disease was subjected to deep TCRalpha and TCRbeta repertoire profiling with unique molecular barcoding. Smoking habits were recorded for all twin pairs, and individuals were classified as current, former or never smokers. The library was built by means of 5' RACE. The input for every TCR library was 3,500 to 4,000 ng of total RNA. For each sample, cDNA was synthesized in eight separate reactions using SMARTScribe reverse transcriptase. During cDNA synthesis, template switching introduced unique molecular identifiers that contained a 6-nucleotide sample barcode. TCRalpha and TCRbeta cDNA was amplified by two nested PCRs of 16 and 9 cycles, with bead purification after each PCR. Before amplification, cDNA was treated with uracil DNA-glycosylase and purified using the QIAquick PCR purification kit. The second PCR added Illumina TruSeq-compatible adapters along with sample-specific barcodes. TapeStation and Qubit were used to check library quality and concentration, and 4.5 to 5 ng of each library was pooled. Sequencing of pooled libraries was carried out on an Illumina HiSeq2500 single-index Rapid Run using 2 x 100 bp reads and custom sequencing primers. Per the original workflow: MiGEC version 1.2.6 was used for UMI-based consensus assembly, which corrected PCR and sequencing errors. MiXCR version 2.1.1 was used for V(D)J alignment, clonotype assembly and CDR3 extraction. Gene usage, clonotype sharing and MAIT/NKT TCR abundance were normalised by analysing the top 1000, 10 000 and 20 000 clonotypes per sample. After downsampling to 27 000 UMIs, diversity was calculated as the inverse Simpson index using the vegan R package. Paired Mann-Whitney U tests on discordant twin pairs were used, with Benjamini-Hochberg multiple-testing correction. The reads underwent TCRdb reprocessing, giving one record for each CDR3 protein sequence and no DNA. The V and J calls and clone size come from TCRdb's table, not from the authors' own analysis. The sample's clone listing holds nearly 450,000 distinct CDR3 sequences. 2.4% of the sample comes from the top ten.

As regards this clonotype: Its antigen has not been determined.

Taken from the germline V gene, the CDR1 and CDR2 loops are SNHLY and FYNNEI. There are 12 amino acids in the CDR3, from cysteine to phenylalanine inclusive. The entry carries no DNA sequence. The clonotype comes from a human donor with ulcerative colitis or Crohn's disease, or a healthy co-twin of an affected twin (not recorded which). Sequenced input: blood. Recombination joined TRBV2 with TRBJ2-7. The CDR3 protein sequence reads: CASSVVSYEQYF.